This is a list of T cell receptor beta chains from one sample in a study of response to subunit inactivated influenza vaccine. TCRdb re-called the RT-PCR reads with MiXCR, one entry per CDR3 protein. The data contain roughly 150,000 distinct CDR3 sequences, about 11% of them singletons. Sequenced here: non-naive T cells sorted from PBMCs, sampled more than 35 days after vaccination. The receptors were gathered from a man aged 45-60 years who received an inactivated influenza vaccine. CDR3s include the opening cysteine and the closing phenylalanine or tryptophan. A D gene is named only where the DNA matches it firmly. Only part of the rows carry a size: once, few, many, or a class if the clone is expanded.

CASSPVGSSYEQYF	TGTGCCAGTAGCCCTGTCGGGAGCTCCTACGAGCAGTACTTC	.	TRBV19	TRBJ2-7	.
CASSFEGTEAFF	TGTGCCAGCAGCTTCGAGGGAACTGAAGCTTTCTTT	many	TRBV7-9	TRBJ1-1	.
CASSGQGRSYNEQFF	TGTGCCAGTAGTGGACAGGGGAGATCCTACAATGAGCAGTTCTTC	few	TRBV19	TRBJ2-1	TRBD1
CASSLSGGPSNQPQHF	TGTGCCAGCAGTTTGTCCGGGGGTCCGAGCAATCAGCCCCAGCATTTT	.	TRBV28	TRBJ1-5	.
CSVGRAPYEQYF	TGCAGTGTCGGGAGGGCGCCCTACGAGCAGTACTTC	few	TRBV20-1	TRBJ2-7	TRBD2
CSAQTQINTGELFF	TGCAGTGCGCAAACCCAGATCAACACCGGGGAGCTGTTTTTT	many	TRBV20-1	TRBJ2-2	.
CASSPTVQETQYF	TGTGCCAGCAGCCCGACAGTCCAAGAGACCCAGTACTTC	few	TRBV3-1	TRBJ2-5	.
CASSSDLGRAFFEQYF	TGTGCCAGCAGCTCCGATTTGGGGAGGGCCTTCTTTGAGCAGTACTTC	.	TRBV7-8	TRBJ2-7	TRBD2
CASSLTDMNTEAFF	TGTGCCAGCAGCCTGACAGACATGAACACTGAAGCTTTCTTT	few	TRBV3-1	TRBJ1-1	.
CATSGRGGSETQYF	TGTGCCACCAGTGGGAGGGGAGGATCGGAGACCCAGTACTTC	many	TRBV15	TRBJ2-5	TRBD2
CASSSGGSNEKLFF	TGTGCCAGCAGTTCGGGTGGGTCTAATGAAAAACTGTTTTTT	many	TRBV28	TRBJ1-4	.
CASSQLGQPSNQPQHF	TGCGCCAGCAGCCAACTGGGACAACCGAGCAATCAGCCCCAGCATTTT	many	TRBV4-1	TRBJ1-5	.
CASSPPGQRTTNEKLFF	TGTGCCAGCAGTCCGCCGGGACAGAGAACAACTAATGAAAAACTGTTTTTT	.	TRBV28	TRBJ1-4	TRBD1
CASSPQGSSYNSPLHF	TGTGCCAGCAGTCCCCAGGGGAGCTCCTATAATTCACCCCTCCACTTT	.	TRBV2	TRBJ1-6	.
CASSGTPGPRNTQYF	TGCGCCAGCAGCGGAACTCCGGGGCCCCGAAATACGCAGTATTTT	many	TRBV5-1	TRBJ2-3	.
CASSQPRGNTEAFF	TGCGCCAGCAGCCAGCCCCGCGGGAACACTGAAGCTTTCTTT	.	TRBV5-1	TRBJ1-1	.
CASSPGQFTDTQYF	TGTGCCAGCAGTCCCGGACAGTTCACAGATACGCAGTATTTT	.	TRBV27	TRBJ2-3	.
CATSDRQGSTDTQYF	TGTGCCACCAGTGACCGACAGGGGAGCACAGATACGCAGTATTTT	many	TRBV24-1	TRBJ2-3	TRBD1
CASRTPAGGGVEAGELFF	TGTGCCAGTAGAACCCCAGCGGGGGGTGGAGTAGAGGCCGGGGAGCTGTTTTTT	.	TRBV19	TRBJ2-2	TRBD2
CASSHQSRASEQYF	TGTGCCAGCAGCCACCAATCGAGGGCCTCCGAGCAGTACTTC	many	TRBV7-9	TRBJ2-7	.
CASSSRQANTEAFF	TGTGCCAGCAGCTCGCGACAGGCGAACACTGAAGCTTTCTTT	.	TRBV5-6	TRBJ1-1	.
CASSLWGGANEKLFF	TGTGCCAGCAGCTTATGGGGGGGGGCTAATGAAAAACTGTTTTTT	many	TRBV7-2	TRBJ1-4	.
CASSLSSYEQYF	TGTGCCAGCAGCTTATCCTCCTACGAGCAGTACTTC	medium-sized	TRBV7-2	TRBJ2-7	.
CASSQDGAGTSGDTQYF	TGTGCCAGCAGCCAAGATGGGGCGGGGACTAGCGGCGATACGCAGTATTTT	many	TRBV3-1	TRBJ2-3	TRBD2
CASGVTGANVLTF	TGTGCCAGTGGTGTTACTGGGGCCAACGTCCTGACTTTC	few	TRBV19	TRBJ2-6	.
CSVSTGTSGAGMSTQYF	TGCAGTGTTTCCACCGGGACTAGCGGTGCCGGGATGAGTACGCAGTATTTT	many	TRBV20-1	TRBJ2-3	TRBD2
CASSQEPEAYNEQFF	TGCGCCAGCAGCCAAGAGCCAGAAGCCTACAATGAGCAGTTCTTC	few	TRBV4-1	TRBJ2-1	.
CSVYLETQYF	TGCAGCGTTTATCTAGAGACCCAGTACTTC	few	TRBV29-1	TRBJ2-5	.
CSAREGEKLFF	TGCAGTGCTAGAGAGGGTGAAAAACTGTTTTTT	.	TRBV20-1	TRBJ1-4	.
CANSPPENPDTQYF	TGTGCCAACTCCCCCCCGGAGAACCCAGATACGCAGTATTTT	many	TRBV10-3	TRBJ2-3	.
CASSLYLSDSGRVNEQFF	TGTGCCAGCAGCCTGTATTTGTCGGATAGCGGGAGAGTCAATGAGCAGTTCTTC	few	TRBV6-1	TRBJ2-1	TRBD2
CASSSLRDRSSGANVLTF	TGTGCCAGCTCATCACTCCGGGACAGGAGCTCTGGGGCCAACGTCCTGACTTTC	few	TRBV18	TRBJ2-6	TRBD1
CATSRELGFYEQYF	TGTGCCACCAGCAGAGAACTGGGGTTCTACGAGCAGTACTTC	few	TRBV15	TRBJ2-7	.